This entry lists 24 T cell receptor beta chains sequenced from one sample in a study of patients and donors after allogeneic stem cell transplantation. A single record per CDR3 protein comes from TCRdb applying MiXCR to the RT-PCR reads. This table holds approximately 150,000 distinct CDR3 sequences, 24% found once. The specimen was blood, either unsorted or a sorted T cell fraction (not recorded which). These receptors all come from a human donor who was either an allogeneic HSCT recipient or a stem cell or donor lymphocyte infusion donor (not recorded which). It is not recorded whose cells these are; they may come from a transplant donor.

The table lists this clonotype with a few counts. The chain links TRBV11-2 to TRBJ2-3; D gene uncertain. The germline gives CDR1 SGHAT, CDR2 FQNNGV. V was clipped by 5 bases and J by 4 bases, with 13 bases between them. This CDR3 is 14 amino acids long. The CDR3 nucleotides read TGTGCCAGCAGCCCCCTGATCGGCGCAGATACGCAGTATTTT. Amino acids: CASSPLIGADTQYF.

The chain is built from TRBV12-3 or TRBV12-4 and TRBJ2-1; 9 bases map to TRBD1. The V segment lost 2 bases and the J segment 5 bases; nucleotides outside the gene matches: 7. The CDR3 is 16 amino acids. This CDR3 reads CASSLWTGVTDNEQFF. Written as DNA, the CDR3 is TGTGCCAGCAGTTTATGGACAGGGGTCACCGACAATGAGCAGTTCTTC.

A few counts support this clonotype. The chain recombines TRBV12-3 or TRBV12-4 with TRBJ2-1; D may be TRBD2 (6 bases). Trimming took 5 bases from V and 4 from J, leaving 15 bases between them. The length of the CDR3 is 15 residues. Here the CDR3 DNA reads TGTGCCAGCAGTAAAGGGGCGGGGTGGTACAATGAGCAGTTCTTC. It encodes CASSKGAGWYNEQFF.

The rearrangement joins TRBV12-3 or TRBV12-4 to TRBJ2-7; TRBD1 matches at 8 bases. The CDR3 loop spans 12 amino acids. V dropped 0 bases and J dropped 10; count of bases not matched to a gene: 2. CDR3 nucleotide sequence: TGTGCCAGCAGTTTAGCGGCAGGGGGCCAGTACTTC. Translation: CASSLAAGGQYF.

This clonotype was seen a handful of times. This chain joins TRBV7-7 and TRBJ2-7, with D perhaps TRBD2 (5 bases). Germline values: CDR1 SSHAT, CDR2 FNYEAQ (reference sequence). The ends were cut back, 3 bases at V and 5 bases at J, with 11 bases in the middle. The CDR3 runs 13 residues. The CDR3 DNA reads as TGTGCCAGCAGCTTTGCCAGAGGGAACGAGCAGTACTTC. Translation: CASSFARGNEQYF.

The J gene is TRBJ1-1, the V gene TRBV7-9, with a weak D call TRBD1 (5 bases). The CDR3 has 15 residues. Trimming pared 1 base from V and 3 bases from J, leaving 12 bases between. Germline V gene data show CDR1 as SEHNR and CDR2 as FQNEAQ (reference sequence). CDR3 region: CASSLVAGQDTEAFF. CDR3 bases: TGTGCCAGCAGCTTAGTTGCAGGGCAAGACACTGAAGCTTTCTTT.

This clonotype has just a few counts. V usage is TRBV27 and J usage is TRBJ1-2; 9 bases agree with TRBD1. This CDR3 contains 16 residues. Germline CDR1 is MNHEY and CDR2 is SMNVEV (reference sequence). J gave up 7 bases and V 7 bases, and 16 bases lay outside the gene matches. The CDR3 coding sequence is TGTGCCAGCACCCCATTTATGGGACAGGGCAGAGGTGGCTACACCTTC. Protein: CASTPFMGQGRGGYTF.

This clonotype appeared a few times. The gene calls are TRBV29-1 and TRBJ1-2, with unresolved D. The CDR3 spans 12 residues. The germline CDR1 and CDR2 sequences are SQVTM and ANQGSEA. Trimming pared 2 bases from V and 4 bases from J, leaving 8 bases between. The CDR3 protein is CSVEHRSYGYTF. The DNA for the CDR3 is TGCAGCGTTGAACATCGGTCCTATGGCTACACCTTC.

The J gene is TRBJ2-7, the V gene TRBV20-1; D is unclear. Deletions cut 2 bases from V and 5 bases from J, with 10 bases between. The CDR3 is 12 amino acids. Germline V lookup: CDR1 DFQATT, CDR2 SNEGSKA (reference sequence). CDR3: CSARSLYHEQYF. As DNA, the CDR3 is TGCAGTGCTAGATCGTTGTACCACGAGCAGTACTTC.

There are a few counts of this clonotype. The chain links TRBV6-5 to TRBJ1-1; no reliable D call. V gave up 0 bases and J gave up 0 bases, with 11 bases separating them. CDR1 and CDR2 from the germline V gene are MNHEY and SVGAGI. The CDR3 sequence is 16 residues long. CDR3 residues: CASSYSTRLMNTEAFF. As DNA, the CDR3 is TGTGCCAGCAGTTACTCAACCAGACTGATGAACACTGAAGCTTTCTTT.

This clonotype was recorded a few times. The V call is TRBV6-6, the J call TRBJ1-6; D uncertain. The CDR3 has 15 residues. CDR1 is MNHNY, CDR2 SVGAGI, per germline (reference sequence). V was cut by 0 bases and J by 9 bases, with 12 bases left in between. The CDR3 is CASSYSDYLPSPLHF. The CDR3 DNA is TGTGCCAGCAGTTACTCGGACTACCTCCCTTCACCCCTCCACTTT.

In this sample, this clonotype turned up many times. The chain couples TRBV20-1 to TRBJ1-1; D gene ambiguous. The CDR3 is made up of 10 amino acids. Trimming cost V 7 bases and J 7 bases, with 10 bases left between them. The germline V gene has CDR1 DFQATT and CDR2 SNEGSKA (reference sequence). The CDR3 protein is CSGEAVEAFF. The CDR3 bases are TGCAGTGGGGAGGCGGTTGAAGCTTTCTTT.

The genes are TRBV5-1 and TRBJ1-1, with 8 bases that match TRBD1. The V gene's germline CDR1 is SGHRS and CDR2 YFSETQ. The CDR3 length is 17 residues. Trimming at V came to 1 base and at J to 2 bases, leaving 10 bases not matched to a gene. The CDR3 bases are TGCGCCAGCAGCTTGAGCCCCACGACAGGGGTTAACACTGAAGCTTTCTTT. This sequence encodes CASSLSPTTGVNTEAFF.

There are a few counts of this clonotype. The V gene is TRBV27, the J gene TRBJ2-2, with 11 nucleotides matching TRBD1. The CDR3 totals 16 residues. V was pared by 5 bases and J by 4 bases, with 6 bases of the junction left unmatched. Germline CDR1 is MNHEY and CDR2 is SMNVEV (reference sequence). The CDR3 loop is CASSKGQGAGTGELFF. The CDR3 region has the DNA TGTGCCAGCAGTAAAGGACAGGGGGCAGGCACCGGGGAGCTGTTTTTT.

CDR3 protein: CASSLAGRLSYEQYF. The DNA of the CDR3 is TGTGCCAGCAGCTTAGCGGGACGGCTCTCCTACGAGCAGTACTTC. This sequence joins TRBV7-9 and TRBJ2-7; the D gene could be TRBD1 or TRBD2 (5 bases each). This CDR3 has 15 residues. Trimming took 0 bases from V and 0 from J, leaving 9 bases between them. Germline V CDR1 and CDR2: SEHNR, FQNEAQ (reference sequence).

There are a few counts of this clonotype. V and J are TRBV9 and TRBJ1-2; 9 bases agree with TRBD1. This CDR3 region has 14 residues. Germline V gene data show CDR1 as SGDLS and CDR2 as YYNGEE. Germline trimming cut 3 bases from V and 3 bases from J; bases unmatched to any gene: 3. The CDR3 sequence: CASSDDRGDYGYTF. The CDR3 DNA follows: TGTGCCAGCAGCGACGACAGGGGGGACTATGGCTACACCTTC.

This clonotype was seen only a few times. The rearrangement links TRBV12-3 or TRBV12-4 to TRBJ2-1, with a possible D match to TRBD1 (5 bases). Trimming shortened V by 5 bases and J by 6 bases, and 14 bases separated the two germline ends. CDR3 length: 14 amino acids. The DNA for the CDR3 is TGTGCCAGCAGTAAACAAACAGGTTTCAATGAGCAGTTCTTC. Protein: CASSKQTGFNEQFF.

The table lists this clonotype with a few counts. The rearrangement uses TRBV18 and TRBJ2-7; 13 bases are a match to TRBD2. CDR1 and CDR2 (germline): KGHSH, LQKENI. This CDR3 comprises 17 residues. Trimming at V came to 3 bases and at J to 3 bases, leaving 8 bases not matched to a gene. CDR3 DNA: TGTGCCAGCTCACCCGGACTAGCGGGAGTACTTAGCTACGAGCAGTACTTC. Translating it yields CASSPGLAGVLSYEQYF.

This clonotype has a handful of counts. V gene TRBV5-1 combines with J gene TRBJ1-1; 10 bases line up with TRBD1. CDR1 SGHRS and CDR2 YFSETQ come from the germline V gene. V was pared by 4 bases and J by 5 bases, with 8 bases of the junction left unmatched. CDR3 length: 15 amino acids. CDR3 sequence reads: CASSGTPGQGTEAFF. The DNA for the CDR3 is TGCGCCAGCAGCGGAACCCCGGGACAGGGGACTGAAGCTTTCTTT.

There are many counts of this clonotype. V usage is TRBV5-1 and J usage is TRBJ1-4; 8 positions agree with TRBD1. Losses at the gene ends were 4 bases for V and 6 bases for J; bases not matched to a gene: 8. Germline assignment: CDR1 SGHRS and CDR2 YFSETQ. The CDR3 is made up of 15 amino acids. The CDR3 sequence is CASSRLDRVDEKLFF. CDR3 coding DNA: TGCGCCAGCAGCCGCCTGGACAGGGTGGATGAAAAACTGTTTTTT.

This clonotype came up a few times. The genes are TRBV11-2 and TRBJ2-7; 7 nucleotides line up with TRBD1. Germline V lookup: CDR1 SGHAT, CDR2 FQNNGV. This CDR3 comprises 14 residues. J was trimmed by 2 bases and V by 5 bases; bases with no gene match: 6. CDR3 sequence (DNA): TGTGCCAGCAGCACTGGAGGACAGGCCTACGAGCAGTACTTC. It is translated as CASSTGGQAYEQYF.

The table lists this clonotype with a few counts. Here the CDR3 DNA reads TGTGCCAGCAGCTATACCGACAGTGCAACTAATGAAAAACTGTTTTTT. Its translation: CASSYTDSATNEKLFF. The chain joins TRBV6-5 to TRBJ1-4, with D perhaps matching TRBD1 (5 bases). V was cut by 6 bases and J by 0 bases, with 14 bases left in between. Germline assignment: CDR1 MNHEY and CDR2 SVGAGI. The CDR3 loop spans 16 amino acids.

The genes are TRBV3-1 and TRBJ2-1, with no clear D. This CDR3 has 17 residues. Trimming left V 1 base short and J 0 bases short, with 13 bases between. The germline V gene encodes CDR1 LGHDT and CDR2 YNNKEL (reference sequence). The CDR3 nucleotides are TGTGCCAGCAGCCAAGTATGGAGCAAGAGCTCCTACAATGAGCAGTTCTTC. Protein sequence: CASSQVWSKSSYNEQFF.

This clonotype was seen repeatedly, ten times or more. This chain connects TRBV29-1 to TRBJ1-2; D is ambiguous. V lost 6 bases and J 8 bases, leaving 13 bases between the germline ends. The CDR3 spans 11 residues. Germline values: CDR1 SQVTM, CDR2 ANQGSEA. CDR3 nucleotide sequence: TGCAGCGTCTTCGGGCTGGGAGGCTACACCTTC. This codes for CSVFGLGGYTF.